This T cell receptor (beta chain) originates from a study of blood T cells in healthy people across ages. For the study at large: In model experiments, template switching was able to capture about one barcoded beta molecule for every two T cells that were present. Study results and limitations: Estimates based on one million T cells were treated as lower bounds.

Losses at the gene ends were 3 bases for V and 2 bases for J; bases not matched to a gene: 6. This CDR3 spans 16 amino acids. Germline assignment: CDR1 SGHRS and CDR2 YFSETQ. PCR was performed a second time for roughly 7 to 11 cycles using a sample-barcoded 5' primer and a J-beta primer mix. Via MiXCR, TCRdb re-called the 5' RACE reads, giving one row per CDR3 protein. The table records more than 900,000 distinct CDR3 sequences, around 29% of them present only once. For this clonotype: Its target is unknown.

These data are also associated with another study on T cells of mothers and their children. That source notes: It was found that thymic selection shapes TCR recombination output similarly in related and unrelated pairs.

This TCR was recovered from a woman in her forties in good health. Specimen: blood. This chain joins TRBV5-1 and TRBJ2-3, with 10 bases matching TRBD1. The DNA of the CDR3 is TGCGCCAGCAGCTCCGGGGGGACAGGGGACACAGATACGCAGTATTTT. Its protein product is CASSSGGTGDTDTQYF. The whole variable domain, filled in from reference TRBV5-1 and TRBJ2-3, reads KAGVTQTPRYLIKTRGQQVTLSCSPISGHRSVSWYQQTPGQGLQFLFEYFSETQRNKGNFPGRFSGRQFSNSRSEMNVSTLELGDSALYLCASSSGGTGDTDTQYFGPGTRLTVL.